Each of the 27 T cell receptor beta chains below was sequenced from the same sample in a study of blood T cell repertoires in COVID-19. Profiling relied on immunoSEQ multiplex PCR, and the TCRdb table lists in-frame clones only, not all of them. The repertoire holds around 75,000 clones, with around 89% as singletons. Sequenced input: peripheral blood. The source of these receptors is a human donor in a cohort sampled during active COVID-19.

The chain couples TRBV28 to TRBJ2-3; perhaps TRBD2 as D (6 bases). Germline CDR1 reads MDHEN; CDR2 reads SYDVKM. The V end lost 6 bases, the J end lost 2 bases, and 15 bases lay between the germline ends. This CDR3 comprises 15 residues. In DNA, the CDR3 is TGTGCCAGCAGCTTCGGGACTGGTTACACAGATACGCAGTATTTT. Residues: CASSFGTGYTDTQYF.

This chain links TRBV27 with TRBJ2-7, with 7 nucleotides matching TRBD1. Germline CDR1 and CDR2: MNHEY and SMNVEV (reference sequence). With V trimmed by 5 bases and J by 4 bases, 11 bases remained unmatched. The CDR3 sequence is 15 residues long. The CDR3 nucleotides read TGTGCCAGCAGTCGGACAGGAACCGGATTATACGAGCAGTACGTC. Protein product: CASSRTGTGLYEQYV.

The rearrangement links TRBV10-3 to TRBJ2-7; 7 positions match TRBD1. The trim removed 3 bases at V and 4 bases at J, leaving 6 bases unmatched. This CDR3 contains 14 residues. Germline lookup yields CDR1 ENHRY and CDR2 SYGVKD. The CDR3 protein is CAISDLLQGYEQYF. DNA of the CDR3: TGTGCCATCAGTGACCTTTTACAGGGGTACGAGCAGTACTTC.

Concerning this clone itself: One end of the junction fails to match germline, which may point to a read error. The chain is built from TRBV7-7 and TRBJ2-2; D not certain. Germline CDR1 reads SSHAT; CDR2 reads FNYEAQ (reference sequence). This CDR3 spans 17 amino acids. The CDR3 spells CASSLGSVYANTGELFF. The DNA of the CDR3 is TGTGCTAGCAGCTTAGGGTCAGTTTACGCGAACACCGGGGAGCTGTTTTTT.

This clone was picked up one time. This chain links TRBV4-1 with TRBJ2-2; 11 bases line up with TRBD1. V lost 4 bases to trimming and J lost 3 bases; unmatched junction nucleotides: 4. Germline V lookup: CDR1 MGHRA, CDR2 YSYEKL. The CDR3 sequence is 16 residues long. The CDR3, as DNA: TGCGCCAGCAGCCGCCCGGGACAGGGGGACACCGGGGAGCTGTTTTTT. Translated, it gives CASSRPGQGDTGELFF.

This chain connects TRBV6-6 to TRBJ1-1, with TRBD1 identical over 7 bases. The CDR3 has 14 residues. Germline V gene data show CDR1 as MNHNY and CDR2 as SVGAGI (reference sequence). V shed 6 bases, J shed 6 bases, and the junction held 10 bases outside the gene matches. CDR3 region: CASSTPGGWAEAFF. The CDR3 DNA is TGTGCCAGCAGCACCCCAGGGGGTTGGGCTGAAGCTTTCTTT.

Notes on this clone: Compared with germline, one end of the junction differs, possibly owing to a read error. V gene TRBV19 combines with J gene TRBJ2-1; D is possibly TRBD1 (5 bases). The CDR3 has 13 amino acids. The germline CDR1 and CDR2 sequences are LNHDA and SQIVND (reference sequence). The CDR3 protein is CAGSIGALGGQFF. The CDR3 DNA is TGTGCCGGTAGTATAGGGGCCTTAGGTGGGCAGTTCTTC. The complete variable domain, with remaining parts taken from reference TRBV19 and TRBJ2-1, reads DGGITQSPKYLFRKEGQNVTLSCEQNLNHDAMYWYRQDPGQGLRLIYYSQIVNDFQKGDIAEGYSVSREKKESFPLTVTSAQKNPTAFYLCAGSIGALGGQFFGPGTRLTVL.

This chain uses TRBV30 with TRBJ2-1; 10 bases line up with TRBD2. V gave up 8 bases and J gave up 8 bases; unmatched junction bases: 12. Germline CDR1 GTSNPN, CDR2 SVGIG (reference sequence). The CDR3 loop spans 14 amino acids. CDR3 nucleotide sequence: TGTGCCGGCCATCCTAGCGGGAGTGTCTATGAGCAGTTCTTC. Protein sequence: CAGHPSGSVYEQFF.

With respect to this clone: Within the sample, other DNA sequences also encode this same CDR3. V gene TRBV28 combines with J gene TRBJ2-1, with 11 bases identical to TRBD2. The CDR3 loop spans 17 amino acids. Trimming took 5 bases from V and 1 from J; bases not matched to a gene: 7. Germline lookup yields CDR1 MDHEN and CDR2 SYDVKM. The chain's CDR3 is CASSPGLAGVSYNEQFF. The DNA of the CDR3 is TGTGCCAGCAGTCCAGGACTAGCGGGTGTGTCCTACAATGAGCAGTTCTTC.

This sequence joins TRBV5-6 and TRBJ1-1; D remains unclear. CDR1 and CDR2 (germline): SGHDT, YYEEEE. V was shortened by 5 bases and J by 0 bases, with 8 bases between the two germline ends. The CDR3 totals 13 residues. DNA for the CDR3: TGTGCCAGCAGGCTGGGCCTGAACACTGAAGCTTTCTTT. Amino acids: CASRLGLNTEAFF. Looking up the rest from reference TRBV5-6 and TRBJ1-1 gives the full variable domain: DAGVTQSPTHLIKTRGQQVTLRCSPKSGHDTVSWYQQALGQGPQFIFQYYEEEERQRGNFPDRFSGHQFPNYSSELNVNALLLGDSALYLCASRLGLNTEAFFGQGTRLTVV.

This clone was seen once. The J gene is TRBJ2-1, the V gene TRBV19; no firm D call. Trimming removed 7 bases from V and 6 bases from J, with 10 bases in between. This CDR3 region has 12 residues. Germline V gene lookup returns CDR1 LNHDA and CDR2 SQIVND (reference sequence). The DNA of the CDR3 is TGTGCCAGTAATTCTGGCCTCAATGAGCAGTTCTTC. As protein: CASNSGLNEQFF.

In DNA form, the CDR3 reads TGTGCCAGCAGCCCCGGGACTAATGAAAAACTGTTTTTT. Its translation is CASSPGTNEKLFF. The genes are TRBV9 and TRBJ1-4; D is unresolved. CDR1 is SGDLS, CDR2 YYNGEE, per germline. Trimming stripped 4 bases from V and 2 bases from J, with 6 bases between. The CDR3 covers 13 residues.

The chain joins TRBV5-1 to TRBJ2-5; 8 bases are shared with TRBD2. V gave up 4 bases and J gave up 1 base; unmatched junction bases: 6. Germline V gene data show CDR1 as SGHRS and CDR2 as YFSETQ. The CDR3 consists of 15 residues. The CDR3 DNA sequence: TGCGCCAGCAGCAACCAAGCGGGAGCCCAAGAGACCCAGTACTTC. Its protein is CASSNQAGAQETQYF.

V and J are TRBV27 and TRBJ1-2, with D perhaps TRBD1 (6 bases). Germline V CDR1 and CDR2: MNHEY, SMNVEV (reference sequence). The CDR3 totals 15 residues. Trimming stripped 5 bases from V and 9 bases from J, with 22 bases between. CDR3: CASSTLTGALERYTF. CDR3 in DNA: TGTGCCAGCAGTACCCTGACAGGCGCCCTTGAGCGCTACACCTTC.

This sequence joins TRBV10-3 and TRBJ1-5; a possible D gene is TRBD1 (5 bases). V gave up 10 bases and J gave up 3 bases, with 16 bases separating them. This CDR3 contains 14 residues. Germline V CDR1 and CDR2: ENHRY, SYGVKD. CDR3 residues: CATAKGFNNQPQHF. In nucleotides, the CDR3 is TGTGCCACCGCAAAGGGGTTTAACAATCAGCCCCAGCATTTT.

V gene TRBV27 combines with J gene TRBJ1-6; a possible D gene is TRBD1 (5 bases). Trimming removed 5 bases from V and 8 bases from J, with 10 bases in between. The CDR3 totals 13 residues. Germline loops: CDR1 MNHEY, CDR2 SMNVEV (reference sequence). The CDR3: CASSTVGDSPLHF. CDR3 bases: TGTGCCAGCAGTACAGTAGGGGATTCACCCCTCCACTTT.

The chain employs TRBV14 and TRBJ2-5, with TRBD2 identical over 16 bases. The CDR3 extends over 17 amino acids. Germline values: CDR1 SGHDN, CDR2 FVKESK. The ends lost 4 bases at V and 5 bases at J; junction bases unmatched: 7. The DNA of the CDR3 is TGTGCCAGCAGCCCCGGGACTAGCGGGAGGGCCACCGAGACCCAGTACTTC. Protein: CASSPGTSGRATETQYF.

The chain combines TRBV10-1 with TRBJ2-2, with 9 bases matching TRBD1. This CDR3 spans 14 amino acids. Germline V lookup: CDR1 WNHNN, CDR2 SYGVQD (reference sequence). V lost 5 bases and J lost 8; bases outside the gene matches: 6. The CDR3 nucleotides read TGCGCCAGCAGTCGGGACAGGGCGGAGGGGGAGCTGTTTTTT. It is translated as CASSRDRAEGELFF.

This chain joins TRBV28 and TRBJ1-2; weak D call: TRBD1 (6 bases). The V end was cut by 6 bases, the J end by 3 bases, with 23 bases between. CDR1 is MDHEN and CDR2 is SYDVKM in the germline V gene. This CDR3 has 17 amino acids. This chain's CDR3 is CASRPPGGPPNHYGYTF. The CDR3 nucleotides are TGTGCCAGCAGACCGCCCGGGGGGCCCCCGAACCACTATGGCTACACCTTC.

This rearrangement joins TRBV6-6 to TRBJ1-6; 10 nucleotides align to TRBD1. The ends lost 8 bases at V and 6 bases at J; junction bases unmatched: 1. The CDR3 loop spans 13 amino acids. In germline, CDR1 is MNHNY, CDR2 SVGAGI (reference sequence). The CDR3 DNA is TGTGCCAGCCGGACAGGGGGTAATTCACCCCTCCACTTT. Its protein is CASRTGGNSPLHF.

The chain links TRBV24-1 to TRBJ2-3; a weak D match, TRBD1 (6 bases). This CDR3 has 15 residues. Trimming cost V 2 bases and J 8 bases, with 16 bases left between them. CDR1 is KGHDR, CDR2 SFDVKD, per germline. The CDR3 coding sequence is TGTGCCACCAGTGATTCGGCGGACAGTTACCTTACGCAGTATTTT. Translated: CATSDSADSYLTQYF.

CDR3 bases: TGTGCCAGCAGCCCACAAGGGAAAAGCGGGCAAGAGACCCAGTACTTC. Translating gives CASSPQGKSGQETQYF. V gene TRBV7-2 combines with J gene TRBJ2-5, with a tentative D call TRBD2 (6 bases). The CDR3 has 16 amino acids. The germline CDR1 and CDR2 sequences are SGHTA and FQGNSA. Trimming pared 5 bases from V and 2 bases from J, leaving 18 bases between. Combining the CDR3 with reference TRBV7-2 and TRBJ2-5 gives the whole variable domain GAGVSQSPSNKVTEKGKDVELRCDPISGHTALYWYRQSLGQGLEFLIYFQGNSAPDKSGLPSDRFSAERTGGSVSTLTIQRTQQEDSAVYLCASSPQGKSGQETQYFGPGTRLLVL.

The V and J genes are TRBV6-2 or TRBV6-3 and TRBJ2-5, with 8 bases matching TRBD1. The CDR3 is made up of 15 amino acids. Germline V CDR1 and CDR2: MNHEY, SVGEGT. The V gene end was trimmed by 2 bases and the J gene end by 6 bases; junction bases not matched to a gene: 8. The DNA for the CDR3 is TGTGCCAGCAGTTACCTGGACAGGGCCGGGCAGACCCAGTACTTC. Encoded protein: CASSYLDRAGQTQYF.

This chain links TRBV27 with TRBJ2-1, with D hard to call. Per germline, CDR1 MNHEY and CDR2 SMNVEV (reference sequence). Trimming pared 8 bases from V and 0 bases from J, leaving 11 bases between. This CDR3 comprises 14 residues. The CDR3 region has the DNA TGTGCCAGCCGCCCCCCGGGCTCCTACAATGAGCAGTTCTTC. Its translation is CASRPPGSYNEQFF.

The J gene is TRBJ1-1, the V gene TRBV4-2, with a possible D match to TRBD1 (5 bases). With 0 bases removed from V and 4 bases from J, the gap between germline ends came to 9 bases. The CDR3 loop spans 14 amino acids. Germline CDR1 and CDR2: LGHNA and YNFKEQ. The CDR3 DNA sequence: TGTGCCAGCAGCCAAGATTTGGGGGGCACTGAAGCTTTCTTT. This codes for CASSQDLGGTEAFF.

V gene TRBV2 combines with J gene TRBJ2-1, with 8 bases identical to TRBD1. The CDR3 length is 12 residues. The J segment lost 4 bases and the V segment lost 8 bases, leaving 1 base of the junction unmatched. Germline assignment: CDR1 SNHLY and CDR2 FYNNEI. CDR3: CASDRGYNEQFF. DNA for the CDR3: TGTGCCAGCGACAGGGGATACAATGAGCAGTTCTTC.

The gene calls are TRBV11-2 and TRBJ2-5; D not certain. This CDR3 contains 12 residues. Germline-derived CDR1 and CDR2 are SGHAT and FQNNGV. Trimming shortened V by 4 bases and J by 4 bases, and 7 bases separated the two germline ends. This CDR3 reads CASSSFIETQYF. DNA for the CDR3: TGTGCCAGCAGCTCCTTTATAGAGACCCAGTACTTC.